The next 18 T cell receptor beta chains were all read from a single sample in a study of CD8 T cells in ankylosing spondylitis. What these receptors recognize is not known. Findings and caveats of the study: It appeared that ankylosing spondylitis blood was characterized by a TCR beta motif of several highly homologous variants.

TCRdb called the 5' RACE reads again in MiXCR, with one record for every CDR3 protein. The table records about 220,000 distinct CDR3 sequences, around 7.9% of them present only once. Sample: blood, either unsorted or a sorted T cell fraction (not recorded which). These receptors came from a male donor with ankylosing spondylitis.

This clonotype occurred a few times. CDR3 coding DNA: TGTGCCAGCAGCCACCAGCGAGGACAGGTCGGGGAGCAGTACTTC. Translation gives CASSHQRGQVGEQYF. The rearrangement joins TRBV11-2 to TRBJ2-7; TRBD1 aligns across 7 bases. The CDR3 spans 15 residues. After removal of 5 bases from V and 7 bases from J, the junction contained 14 bases not matched to a gene. CDR1 and CDR2 from the germline V gene are SGHAT and FQNNGV.

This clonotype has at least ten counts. CDR3 protein: CSARDYTGLNYGYTF. CDR3 DNA sequence: TGCAGTGCTAGAGATTACACAGGACTTAACTATGGCTACACCTTC. The chain is built from TRBV20-1 and TRBJ1-2; a weak D match, TRBD1 (5 bases). The CDR3 loop spans 15 amino acids. V was clipped by 0 bases and J by 1 base, with 12 bases between them. Germline V CDR1 and CDR2: DFQATT, SNEGSKA (reference sequence).

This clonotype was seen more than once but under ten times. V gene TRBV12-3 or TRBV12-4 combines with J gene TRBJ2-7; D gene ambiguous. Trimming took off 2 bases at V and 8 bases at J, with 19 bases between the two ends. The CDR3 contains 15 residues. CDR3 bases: TGTGCCAGCAGTTTAAGTCTCTTTGGGCGTAGCCAGCAGTACTTC. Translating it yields CASSLSLFGRSQQYF.

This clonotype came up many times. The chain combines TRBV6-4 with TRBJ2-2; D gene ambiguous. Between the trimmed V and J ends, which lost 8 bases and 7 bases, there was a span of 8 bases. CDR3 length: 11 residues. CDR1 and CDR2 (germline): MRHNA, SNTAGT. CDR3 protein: CASGENGELFF. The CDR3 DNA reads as TGTGCCAGCGGGGAAAACGGGGAGCTGTTTTTT.

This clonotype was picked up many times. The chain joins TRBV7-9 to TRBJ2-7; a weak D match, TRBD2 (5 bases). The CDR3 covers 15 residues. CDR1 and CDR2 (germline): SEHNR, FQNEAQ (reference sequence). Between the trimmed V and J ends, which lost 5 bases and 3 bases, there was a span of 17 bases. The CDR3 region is CASSSNAGESYEQYF. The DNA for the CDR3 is TGTGCCAGCAGCAGTAATGCGGGCGAGAGCTACGAGCAGTACTTC.

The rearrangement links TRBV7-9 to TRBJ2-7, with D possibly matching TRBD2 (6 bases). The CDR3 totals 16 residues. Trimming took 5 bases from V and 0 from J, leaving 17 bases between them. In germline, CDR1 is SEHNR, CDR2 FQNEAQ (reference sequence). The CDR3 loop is CASSRPEGGGSYEQYF. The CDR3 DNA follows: TGTGCCAGCAGCCGCCCGGAGGGAGGAGGCTCCTACGAGCAGTACTTC.

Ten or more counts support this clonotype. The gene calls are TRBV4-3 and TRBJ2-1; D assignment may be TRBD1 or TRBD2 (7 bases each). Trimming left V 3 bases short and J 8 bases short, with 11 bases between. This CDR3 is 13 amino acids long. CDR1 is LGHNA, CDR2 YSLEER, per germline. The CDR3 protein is CASSHPGGDEQFF. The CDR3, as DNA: TGCGCCAGCAGCCACCCAGGGGGGGATGAGCAGTTCTTC.

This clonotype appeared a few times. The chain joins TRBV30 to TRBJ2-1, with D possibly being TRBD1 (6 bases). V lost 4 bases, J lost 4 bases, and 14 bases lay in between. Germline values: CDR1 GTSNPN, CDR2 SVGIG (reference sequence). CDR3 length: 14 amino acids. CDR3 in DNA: TGTGCCTGGATCATTAGGGGGAAGTACAATGAGCAGTTCTTC. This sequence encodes CAWIIRGKYNEQFF.

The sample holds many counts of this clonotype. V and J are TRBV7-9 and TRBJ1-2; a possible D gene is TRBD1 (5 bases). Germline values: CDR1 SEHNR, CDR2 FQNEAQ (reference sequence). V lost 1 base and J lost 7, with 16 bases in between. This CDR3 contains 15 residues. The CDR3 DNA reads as TGTGCCAGCAGCTTAGGTAGGGGTAGCGAGAGTGGCTACACCTTC. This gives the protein CASSLGRGSESGYTF.

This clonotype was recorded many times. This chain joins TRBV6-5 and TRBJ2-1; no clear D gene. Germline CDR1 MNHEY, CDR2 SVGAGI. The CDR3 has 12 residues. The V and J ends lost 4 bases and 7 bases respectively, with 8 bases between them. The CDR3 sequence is CASSFSRNEQFF. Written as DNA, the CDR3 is TGTGCCAGCAGTTTCAGCCGGAATGAGCAGTTCTTC.

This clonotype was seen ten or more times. The CDR3 is CASSLSGEQETQYF. The CDR3 coding sequence is TGTGCCAGCAGCCTATCCGGGGAACAAGAGACCCAGTACTTC. The chain links TRBV7-2 to TRBJ2-5, with D maybe TRBD2 (5 bases). V was pared by 5 bases and J by 2 bases, with 12 bases between. The CDR3 runs 14 residues. Germline values: CDR1 SGHTA, CDR2 FQGNSA.

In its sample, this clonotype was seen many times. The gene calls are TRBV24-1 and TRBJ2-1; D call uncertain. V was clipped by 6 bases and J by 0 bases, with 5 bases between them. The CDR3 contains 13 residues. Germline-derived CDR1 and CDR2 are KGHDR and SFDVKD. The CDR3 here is CATSPSSYNEQFF. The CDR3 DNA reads TGTGCCACCAGTCCTAGCTCCTACAATGAGCAGTTCTTC.

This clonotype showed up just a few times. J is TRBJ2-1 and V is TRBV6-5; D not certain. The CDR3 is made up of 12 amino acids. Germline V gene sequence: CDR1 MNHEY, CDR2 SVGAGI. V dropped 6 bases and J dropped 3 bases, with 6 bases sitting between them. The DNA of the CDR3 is TGTGCCAGCAGCCACTACTACAATGAGCAGTTCTTC. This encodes CASSHYYNEQFF.

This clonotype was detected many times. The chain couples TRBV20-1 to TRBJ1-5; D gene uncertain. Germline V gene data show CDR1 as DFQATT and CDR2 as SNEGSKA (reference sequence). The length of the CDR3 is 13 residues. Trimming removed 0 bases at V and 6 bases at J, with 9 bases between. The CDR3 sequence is CSARESTSQPQHF. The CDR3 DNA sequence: TGCAGTGCTAGAGAGTCAACGAGTCAGCCCCAGCATTTT.

CDR3: CASSSDSAGNTEAFF. CDR3 nucleotide sequence: TGCGCCAGCAGCTCAGACAGCGCCGGAAACACTGAAGCTTTCTTT. This chain links TRBV5-1 with TRBJ1-1, with D possibly matching TRBD1 (5 bases). V lost 3 bases and J lost 2, with 14 bases in between. The CDR3 spans 15 residues. CDR1 is SGHRS, CDR2 YFSETQ, per germline.

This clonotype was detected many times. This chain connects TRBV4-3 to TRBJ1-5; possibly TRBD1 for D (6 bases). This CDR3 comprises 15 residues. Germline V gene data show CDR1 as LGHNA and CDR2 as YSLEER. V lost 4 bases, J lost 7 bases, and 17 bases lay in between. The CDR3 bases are TGCGCCAGCAGCCCCGACAGGAGGGTTAGCCAGCCCCAGCATTTT. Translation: CASSPDRRVSQPQHF.

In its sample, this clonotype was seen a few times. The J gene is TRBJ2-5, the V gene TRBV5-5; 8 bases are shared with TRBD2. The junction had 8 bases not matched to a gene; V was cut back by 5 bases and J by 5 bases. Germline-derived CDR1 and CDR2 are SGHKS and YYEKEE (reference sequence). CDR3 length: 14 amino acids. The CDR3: CASRSRRGVETQYF. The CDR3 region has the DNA TGTGCCAGCAGATCACGGCGGGGGGTGGAGACCCAGTACTTC.

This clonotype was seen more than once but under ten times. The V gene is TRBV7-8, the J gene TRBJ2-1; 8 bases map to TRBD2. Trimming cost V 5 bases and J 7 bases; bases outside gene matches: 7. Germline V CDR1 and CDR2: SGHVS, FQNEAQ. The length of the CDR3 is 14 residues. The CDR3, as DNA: TGTGCCAGCAGCCCACAGCGGGGGACGAATGAGCAGTTCTTC. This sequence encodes CASSPQRGTNEQFF. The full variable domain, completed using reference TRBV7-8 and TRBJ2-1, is GAGVSQSPRYKVAKRGQDVALRCDPISGHVSLFWYQQALGQGPEFLTYFQNEAQLDKSGLPSDRFFAERPEGSVSTLKIQRTQQEDSAVYLCASSPQRGTNEQFFGPGTRLTVL.